The 26 T cell receptor beta chains given below trace back to one sample, sequenced in a study of neurological immune-mediated disorders. The time point was: longitudinal time-point 2. Each CDR3 protein is one row after TCRdb ran MiXCR on the 5' RACE reads. The table lists about 80,000 distinct CDR3 sequences, more than 5% of them singletons. Material for sequencing was PBMCs. Receptor source: a woman aged 60-75 years with multiple sclerosis.

This clonotype was seen repeatedly, ten times or more. The chain links TRBV12-3 or TRBV12-4 to TRBJ2-7; maybe TRBD1 (6 bases). V was clipped by 6 bases and J by 3 bases, with 9 bases between them. This CDR3 region has 12 residues. The CDR3 coding sequence is TGTGCCAGCAGCCAGGACAGCTACGAGCAGTACTTC. It specifies CASSQDSYEQYF.

This clonotype was counted at least ten times. The chain recombines TRBV9 with TRBJ1-5; D remains unclear. The V end lost 3 bases, the J end lost 0 bases, and 16 bases lay between the germline ends. The CDR3 extends over 17 amino acids. Germline V gene lookup returns CDR1 SGDLS and CDR2 YYNGEE. Here the CDR3 reads CASSGGGGLNSNQPQHF. In DNA form, the CDR3 reads TGTGCCAGCAGCGGGGGAGGAGGGCTCAATAGCAATCAGCCCCAGCATTTT.

This clonotype was counted ten times or more. The V gene is TRBV20-1, the J gene TRBJ1-3; D is uncertain. The germline CDR1 and CDR2 sequences are DFQATT and SNEGSKA (reference sequence). CDR3 length: 13 residues. Trimming removed 6 bases at V and 4 bases at J, with 13 bases between. DNA for the CDR3: TGCAGTGCCCCCGTGGTTTTAGGAAACACCATATATTTT. As protein: CSAPVVLGNTIYF.

In this sample, this clonotype turned up many times. V gene TRBV6-1 combines with J gene TRBJ2-3; D may match TRBD1 or TRBD2 (5 bases each). In germline, CDR1 is MNHNS, CDR2 SASEGT. The length of the CDR3 is 15 residues. The V end lost 4 bases, the J end lost 2 bases, and 13 bases lay between the germline ends. The CDR3, as DNA: TGTGCCAGCAGTGGGGCCGGGGCAGTCACAGATACGCAGTATTTT. It specifies CASSGAGAVTDTQYF.

This clonotype came up many times. This sequence joins TRBV4-1 and TRBJ1-1, with D possibly TRBD1 on 6 matching bases. There are 15 residues in the CDR3. The V gene lost 3 bases and the J gene lost 3 bases, with 14 bases spanning the gap. CDR1 is MGHRA, CDR2 YSYEKL, per germline. The CDR3, as DNA: TGCGCCAGCAGCCACCCGCGGGGGCGCGACACTGAAGCTTTCTTT. Translating it yields CASSHPRGRDTEAFF.

This clonotype came up many times. This sequence joins TRBV20-1 and TRBJ2-3, with D perhaps TRBD2 (6 bases). V lost 6 bases to trimming and J lost 3 bases, with 16 bases between them. CDR1 and CDR2 from the germline V gene are DFQATT and SNEGSKA (reference sequence). The CDR3 runs to 14 residues. DNA of the CDR3: TGCAGTGCCCCTACTGCGGGGAATACAGATACGCAGTATTTT. It is translated as CSAPTAGNTDTQYF.

In this sample, this clonotype turned up many times. CDR3 nucleotide sequence: TGTGCCAGCAGCGGGGGACTGAATCAGCCCCAGCATTTT. Residues: CASSGGLNQPQHF. The rearrangement links TRBV11-2 to TRBJ1-5; possible D gene TRBD1, 5 bases. This CDR3 spans 13 amino acids. Per the germline V gene, CDR1 is SGHAT and CDR2 is FQNNGV. V lost 5 bases, J lost 4 bases, and 9 bases lay in between.

This clonotype was detected ten times or more. This chain connects TRBV29-1 to TRBJ1-2; D is ambiguous. This CDR3 has 13 amino acids. The V and J ends lost 4 bases and 1 base respectively, with 10 bases between them. Germline-derived CDR1 and CDR2 are SQVTM and ANQGSEA. CDR3 DNA: TGCAGCGTTGTCCTAACAGATAACTATGGCTACACCTTC. Translated: CSVVLTDNYGYTF. Supplemented by reference TRBV29-1 and TRBJ1-2, the full variable domain reads SAVISQKPSRDICQRGTSLTIQCQVDSQVTMMFWYRQQPGQSLTLIATANQGSEATYESGFVIDKFPISRPNLTFSTLTVSNMSPEDSSIYLCSVVLTDNYGYTFGSGTRLTVV.

Ten or more counts support this clonotype. J is TRBJ1-1 and V is TRBV7-9; weak D call: TRBD1 (5 bases). V was cut by 0 bases and J by 10 bases, with 15 bases left in between. From germline, CDR1 is SEHNR and CDR2 FQNEAQ (reference sequence). CDR3 length: 14 amino acids. CDR3 DNA sequence: TGTGCCAGCAGCTTAGCCAGGGACGTGTCATCAGCTTTCTTT. It encodes CASSLARDVSSAFF.

This clonotype has at least ten counts. V is TRBV20-1 and J is TRBJ1-1, with 9 bases fitting TRBD1. V lost 6 bases, J lost 1 base, and 6 bases stayed unmatched. Germline V gene lookup returns CDR1 DFQATT and CDR2 SNEGSKA (reference sequence). This CDR3 contains 14 residues. CDR3 protein: CSALQGAGNTEAFF. CDR3 DNA: TGCAGTGCCTTACAGGGGGCTGGGAACACTGAAGCTTTCTTT.

This clonotype occurred many times. The gene calls are TRBV3-1 and TRBJ2-5; the D gene is possibly TRBD1 (5 bases). The CDR3 sequence is 13 residues long. Germline CDR1 is LGHDT and CDR2 is YNNKEL (reference sequence). The V end was cut by 0 bases, the J end by 9 bases, with 11 bases between. DNA of the CDR3: TGTGCCAGCAGCCAAGAATCGACAGTCCCCCAGTACTTC. Translation gives CASSQESTVPQYF.

Ten or more counts support this clonotype. This sequence joins TRBV11-1 and TRBJ2-2, with D possibly matching TRBD1 (5 bases). V shed 3 bases and J shed 2 bases, with 7 bases lying between them. Germline V CDR1 and CDR2: SGHAT, FQDESV (reference sequence). The CDR3 loop spans 14 amino acids. The CDR3 DNA reads TGTGCCAGCAGCTTGGACACTAACACCGGGGAGCTGTTTTTT. Translating it yields CASSLDTNTGELFF.

This clonotype was detected ten times or more. The chain joins TRBV7-9 to TRBJ1-2, with TRBD1 matching 7 bases. The V gene end was trimmed by 6 bases and the J gene end by 4 bases; junction bases not matched to a gene: 11. The CDR3 has 15 residues. Germline loops: CDR1 SEHNR, CDR2 FQNEAQ (reference sequence). The CDR3 is CASSPDIDRVYGYTF. In nucleotides, the CDR3 is TGTGCCAGCAGTCCAGACATCGACAGGGTCTATGGCTACACCTTC.

This clonotype was picked up many times. This sequence joins TRBV5-1 and TRBJ2-7; D is perhaps TRBD1 (6 bases). V was shortened by 3 bases and J by 2 bases, with 12 bases between the two germline ends. There are 14 residues in the CDR3. Germline assignment: CDR1 SGHRS and CDR2 YFSETQ. The CDR3 protein is CASSSDSLAYEQYF. As DNA, the CDR3 is TGCGCCAGCAGCTCGGACAGCTTAGCCTACGAGCAGTACTTC.

In this sample, this clonotype turned up many times. The chain joins TRBV7-2 to TRBJ1-1; no clear D. Germline CDR1 SGHTA, CDR2 FQGNSA. With 1 base removed from V and 0 bases from J, the gap between germline ends came to 6 bases. The CDR3 runs 14 residues. CDR3 sequence (DNA): TGTGCCAGCAGCTTAGGTGGGGTGAACACTGAAGCTTTCTTT. It yields the protein CASSLGGVNTEAFF.

This clonotype is medium-sized in the sample. This chain joins TRBV29-1 and TRBJ1-1; no clear D. The CDR3 is 12 residues long. CDR1 and CDR2 (germline): SQVTM, ANQGSEA. Between the trimmed V and J ends, which lost 7 bases and 7 bases, there was a span of 16 bases. The CDR3 region is CSGFGGNYEAFF. The DNA of the CDR3 is TGCAGCGGATTCGGTGGGAACTATGAAGCTTTCTTT.

There are many counts of this clonotype. Here the CDR3 reads CSARARVRNTEAFF. The CDR3 DNA reads TGCAGTGCTAGGGCCAGGGTCAGAAACACTGAAGCTTTCTTT. The chain has TRBV20-1 and TRBJ1-1, with a tentative D call TRBD1 (5 bases). V lost 3 bases, J lost 2 bases, and 13 bases lay in between. The germline V gene encodes CDR1 DFQATT and CDR2 SNEGSKA (reference sequence). CDR3 length equals 14 residues.

This clonotype has ten or more counts. The J gene is TRBJ2-7, the V gene TRBV3-1; 8 bases fit TRBD2. The CDR3 is 17 residues long. CDR1 LGHDT and CDR2 YNNKEL come from the germline V gene (reference sequence). V gave up 1 base and J gave up 4 bases; unmatched junction bases: 12. CDR3 in DNA: TGTGCCAGCAGCCAAGGCACGGGACTAGGAGCGCGATACGAGCAGTACTTC. It specifies CASSQGTGLGARYEQYF.

This clonotype was counted at least ten times. The genes are TRBV7-7 and TRBJ2-5; possible D gene TRBD1, 5 bases. The CDR3 has 14 amino acids. V was cut by 5 bases and J by 1 base, with 11 bases left in between. Germline V lookup: CDR1 SSHAT, CDR2 FNYEAQ (reference sequence). CDR3 sequence: CASSPSGPQETQYF. In DNA, the CDR3 is TGTGCCAGCAGCCCCTCAGGGCCCCAAGAGACCCAGTACTTC.

This clonotype was seen many times. The chain combines TRBV20-1 with TRBJ1-1; 7 bases agree with TRBD1. V dropped 5 bases and J dropped 5; count of bases not matched to a gene: 8. Looked up from germline, CDR1 is DFQATT and CDR2 is SNEGSKA (reference sequence). CDR3 length: 13 amino acids. The CDR3 protein is CSASGQSSTEAFF. Here the CDR3 DNA reads TGCAGTGCTTCGGGACAGTCGAGTACTGAAGCTTTCTTT.

This clonotype was detected ten times or more. One end of the junction is discordant with germline, which a read error may explain. This sequence joins TRBV7-9 and TRBJ1-1, with D possibly being TRBD1 (6 bases). Germline CDR1 is SEHNR and CDR2 is FQNEAQ (reference sequence). The CDR3 totals 15 residues. This CDR3 is CASSLGAGANTEAFF. The CDR3 DNA sequence: TGCGCCAGCAGCTTGGGGGCGGGGGCGAACACTGAAGCTTTCTTT.

V usage is TRBV7-2 and J usage is TRBJ2-1; TRBD1 might be the D (6 bases). Trimming pared 5 bases from V and 4 bases from J, leaving 15 bases between. This CDR3 has 15 amino acids. Germline V gene data show CDR1 as SGHTA and CDR2 as FQGNSA. The CDR3 sequence is CASSPDRSRYNEQFF. CDR3 in DNA: TGTGCCAGCAGCCCCGACAGGTCCCGGTACAATGAGCAGTTCTTC.

This clonotype was seen ten or more times. The chain couples TRBV7-6 to TRBJ2-2, with 9 bases identical to TRBD1. This CDR3 region has 17 residues. Trimming at V came to 1 base and at J to 2 bases, leaving 5 bases not matched to a gene. Germline assignment: CDR1 SGHVS and CDR2 FNYEAQ. The CDR3 DNA follows: TGTGCCAGCAGCTTAGAGGGGACAGGGAGAAACACCGGGGAGCTGTTTTTT. Amino acid sequence: CASSLEGTGRNTGELFF. Using reference TRBV7-6 and TRBJ2-2 for the parts outside the CDR3, the full variable domain is GAGVSQSPRYKVTKRGQDVALRCDPISGHVSLYWYRQALGQGPEFLTYFNYEAQQDKSGLPNDRFSAERPEGSISTLTIQRTEQRDSAMYRCASSLEGTGRNTGELFFGEGSRLTVL.

At least ten counts were recorded for this clonotype. The CDR3 spells CSVGLAGGPVEQFF. The CDR3 DNA sequence: TGCAGCGTCGGACTAGCGGGGGGGCCAGTAGAGCAGTTCTTC. The V gene is TRBV29-1, the J gene TRBJ2-1; TRBD2 aligns across 15 bases. V lost 6 bases, J lost 10 bases, and 7 bases stayed unmatched. The CDR3 contains 14 residues. Germline V gene data show CDR1 as SQVTM and CDR2 as ANQGSEA.

This clonotype was detected many times. V is TRBV5-1 and J is TRBJ1-1; D remains unclear. CDR1 and CDR2 from the germline V gene are SGHRS and YFSETQ. The ends were cut back, 0 bases at V and 3 bases at J, with 12 bases in the middle. The CDR3 totals 15 residues. The CDR3 bases are TGCGCCAGCAGCTTGGCCACGGCAGTCGACACTGAAGCTTTCTTT. It specifies CASSLATAVDTEAFF.

This rearrangement joins TRBV19 to TRBJ2-1; D unresolved. The CDR3 has 11 amino acids. Trimming stripped 1 base from V and 7 bases from J, with 2 bases between. Germline V gives CDR1 LNHDA, CDR2 SQIVND (reference sequence). CDR3 coding DNA: TGTGCCAGTAGTATAGTAAATGAGCAGTTCTTC. Its protein is CASSIVNEQFF.